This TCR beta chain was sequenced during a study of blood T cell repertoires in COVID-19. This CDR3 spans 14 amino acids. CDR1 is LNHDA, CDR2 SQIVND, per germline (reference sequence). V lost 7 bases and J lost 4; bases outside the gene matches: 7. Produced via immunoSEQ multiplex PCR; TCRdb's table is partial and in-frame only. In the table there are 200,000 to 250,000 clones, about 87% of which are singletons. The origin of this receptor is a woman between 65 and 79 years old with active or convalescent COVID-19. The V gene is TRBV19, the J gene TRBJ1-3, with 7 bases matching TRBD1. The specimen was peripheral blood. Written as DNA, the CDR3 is TGTGCCAGTACCCGAGGGGGCGCGGGAAACACCATATATTTT. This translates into CASTRGGAGNTIYF.